Listed below are T cell receptor beta chains from one sample, sequenced in a study of T cells in Graves' hyperthyroidism and ophthalmopathy. TCRdb reanalysed the multiplex PCR reads using MiXCR and keeps one entry per CDR3 protein. The data hold around 380,000 distinct CDR3 sequences, with approximately 12% observed a single time. Sequencing was performed on blood. These receptors all come from a man younger than 40 with Graves' hyperthyroidism that later progressed to Graves' ophthalmopathy. CDR3s include the opening cysteine and the closing phenylalanine or tryptophan. D genes are given only for firm matches. Clone size is given for some rows only: seen once, a few or many times, or a class if the clone is expanded.

TRBJ1-2,TRBV11-3,many,TRBD1,CASSPTGATNYGYTF,TGTGCCAGCAGCCCGACAGGGGCAACCAACTATGGCTACACCTTC
TRBJ2-7,TRBV7-9,few,TRBD1,CASSGGTGTEQYF,TGTGCCAGCAGCGGCGGGACAGGGACCGAGCAGTACTTC
TRBJ2-7,TRBV6-1,.,.,CASTGGAYEQYF,TGTGCCAGCACAGGGGGGGCCTACGAGCAGTACTTC
TRBJ2-1,TRBV3-1,many,.,CASSHAPYNEQFF,TGTGCCAGCAGCCATGCGCCATACAATGAGCAGTTCTTC
TRBJ2-2,TRBV6-1,many,.,CASAIGTVTNTGELFF,TGTGCCAGCGCGATCGGGACGGTTACGAACACCGGGGAGCTGTTTTTT
TRBJ1-2,TRBV12-3/TRBV12-4,many,.,CASSPRGRANYGYTF,TGTGCCAGCAGTCCCCGGGGGAGAGCTAACTATGGCTACACCTTC
TRBJ1-5,TRBV2,many,TRBD1,CASRRGQGPGQPQHF,TGTGCCAGCAGGAGGGGACAGGGGCCCGGTCAGCCCCAGCATTTT
TRBJ1-5,TRBV12-3/TRBV12-4,few,.,CASSPLGGNQPQHF,TGTGCCAGCAGTCCCCTGGGGGGGAATCAGCCCCAGCATTTT
TRBJ2-4,TRBV5-6,.,.,CASSQGGYIQYF,TGTGCCAGCAGCCAGGGAGGATACATTCAGTACTTC
TRBJ2-3,TRBV24-1,.,TRBD2,CATKGRVKDTQYF,TGTGCCACAAAAGGGAGGGTCAAGGATACGCAGTATTTT
TRBJ1-1,TRBV7-7,.,.,CASSLGQGPGTEAFF,TGTGCCAGCAGCTTAGGGCAGGGCCCGGGCACTGAAGCTTTCTTT
TRBJ1-6,TRBV5-1,.,TRBD1,CASRLDRVQKDNSPLHF,TGCGCCAGCAGGTTGGACAGGGTTCAAAAAGATAATTCACCCCTCCACTTT
TRBJ2-3,TRBV29-1,.,TRBD1,CSVRQGTTDTQYF,TGCAGCGTTAGACAGGGTACTACAGATACGCAGTATTTT
TRBJ1-1,TRBV7-8,many,TRBD1,CASFSQGVPMNTEAFF,TGTGCCAGCTTTTCTCAGGGGGTCCCTATGAACACTGAAGCTTTCTTT
TRBJ2-3,TRBV7-9,many,TRBD1,CASSTGTGGVTDTQYF,TGTGCCAGCAGCACCGGGACAGGGGGGGTCACAGATACGCAGTATTTT
TRBJ1-2,TRBV28,many,TRBD1,CASSPRGQGYYGYTF,TGTGCCAGCAGTCCACGCGGACAGGGGTACTATGGCTACACCTTC
TRBJ2-3,TRBV7-7,many,TRBD1,CASSPHRGLLAGTDTQYF,TGTGCTAGCAGCCCCCACAGGGGGCTTCTAGCGGGCACAGATACGCAGTATTTT
TRBJ1-6,TRBV5-4,.,.,CASSLRGRYNSPLHF,TGTGCCAGCAGCTTGAGGGGGAGGTATAATTCACCCCTCCACTTT
TRBJ1-6,TRBV6-1,.,.,CASSPPGGNASPLHF,TGTGCCAGCAGCCCCCCGGGGGGTAATGCTTCACCCCTCCACTTT
TRBJ1-1,TRBV18,.,TRBD1,CASSPSENRGSEAFF,TGTGCCAGCTCACCTTCCGAAAACAGGGGCTCTGAAGCTTTCTTT
TRBJ1-5,TRBV19,once,TRBD1,CASSLTGGARSNQPQHF,TGTGCCAGTAGTCTGACAGGGGGCGCCCGGAGCAATCAGCCCCAGCATTTT
TRBJ2-7,TRBV10-3,.,.,CAISESRGAHEQYF,TGTGCCATCAGTGAGTCCCGGGGGGCCCACGAGCAGTACTTC
TRBJ1-2,TRBV12-3/TRBV12-4,many,TRBD1,CASRTRTGGYGYTF,TGTGCCAGCAGAACAAGGACAGGGGGCTATGGCTACACCTTC
TRBJ1-2,TRBV19,few,.,CASSIKGSSYGYTF,TGTGCCAGTAGTATAAAGGGTTCAAGCTATGGCTACACCTTC
TRBJ2-1,TRBV5-1,few,.,CASSGDSPPQFF,TGCGCCAGCAGCGGAGACAGCCCGCCGCAGTTCTTC
TRBJ2-7,TRBV6-1,many,.,CAIDLRETYEQYF,TGTGCCATAGACCTGAGGGAAACCTACGAGCAGTACTTC
TRBJ1-5,TRBV2,many,.,CASSASYQPQHF,TGTGCCAGCAGTGCCAGTTATCAGCCCCAGCATTTT
TRBJ2-1,TRBV24-1,.,.,CATSDLEGSSYNEQFF,TGTGCCACCAGTGATTTGGAGGGGTCGTCCTACAATGAGCAGTTCTTC
TRBJ2-1,TRBV30,many,.,CAWRPGSYNEQFF,TGTGCCTGGAGACCGGGCTCCTACAATGAGCAGTTCTTC
TRBJ1-6,TRBV11-2,few,.,CASSPGLRGYSPLHF,TGTGCCAGCAGCCCCGGCCTCAGGGGATACTCACCCCTCCACTTT
TRBJ1-2,TRBV7-2,.,TRBD1,CASSSGTGVNYGYTF,TGTGCCAGCAGCTCCGGGACAGGGGTGAACTATGGCTACACCTTC
TRBJ2-2,TRBV28,many,TRBD1,CAIADRGATGELFF,TGTGCCATCGCGGACAGGGGGGCCACCGGGGAGCTGTTTTTT
TRBJ1-1,TRBV28,once,.,CASSFGGGIPEAFF,TGTGCCAGCAGTTTTGGGGGAGGAATCCCTGAAGCTTTCTTT
TRBJ2-3,TRBV3-1,.,.,CASSQVSRASTDTQYF,TGTGCCAGCAGCCAAGTCTCCAGAGCTAGCACAGATACGCAGTATTTT
TRBJ2-7,TRBV19,few,TRBD1,CASSIGQAFSYEQYF,TGTGCCAGCAGTATTGGACAGGCCTTCTCCTACGAGCAGTACTTC
TRBJ2-7,TRBV7-7,many,.,CASSLSRCAYEQYF,TGTGCCAGCAGCTTGAGTCGTTGTGCCTACGAGCAGTACTTC
TRBJ2-1,TRBV12-3/TRBV12-4,many,.,CASSLVGVRDEQFF,TGTGCCAGCAGTTTAGTTGGGGTTCGGGATGAGCAGTTCTTC
TRBJ2-7,TRBV7-6,.,.,CASSLRRGRDEQYF,TGTGCCAGCAGCTTGCGACGTGGCCGGGACGAGCAGTACTTC
TRBJ2-5,TRBV7-9,.,.,CASSVRAYRAGVQETQYF,TGTGCCAGCAGCGTAAGAGCTTACCGAGCAGGGGTACAAGAGACCCAGTACTTC
TRBJ1-2,TRBV28,many,.,CASSLSGGYGYTF,TGTGCCAGCAGTTTATCGGGGGGGTATGGCTACACCTTC
TRBJ1-2,TRBV2,many,.,CASSVQGVYGYTF,TGTGCCAGCAGTGTTCAGGGTGTCTATGGCTACACCTTC
TRBJ2-5,TRBV13,.,TRBD2,CASNLETSGGRETQYF,TGTGCCAGCAACTTAGAAACTAGCGGGGGAAGAGAGACCCAGTACTTC
TRBJ2-7,TRBV20-1,many,TRBD1,CSATRTGGYEQYF,TGCAGTGCTACTAGGACAGGGGGCTACGAGCAGTACTTC
TRBJ2-5,TRBV3-1,.,TRBD2,CASSRYPGGEETQYF,TGTGCCAGCAGCCGATATCCGGGGGGGGAAGAGACCCAGTACTTC
TRBJ1-2,TRBV5-1,many,.,CASSLPGQYGYTF,TGCGCCAGCAGCCTCCCGGGGCAGTATGGCTACACCTTC
TRBJ2-3,TRBV12-3/TRBV12-4,many,.,CASSLGADSSTDTQYF,TGTGCCAGCAGTTTAGGGGCAGATAGTAGCACAGATACGCAGTATTTT